This T cell receptor (beta chain) was identified in a study of T cell responses to AZD1222 COVID-19 vaccine (TCRdb year 2021). For the study in its entirety: TCR sequencing was performed for 233 trial participants, of whom about 200 were given two doses of AZD1222 and about 25 were given two doses of MenACWY control vaccine. Trial participants were enrolled by age into subgroups of 18-55, 56-69 and 70-plus years, and around 150, 29 and 61 TCR-sequenced participants, respectively, were included in these subgroups. The paper as a whole reports these results and caveats: A significant rise in spike-specific TCR breadth and depth was observed after two AZD1222 doses relative to day 0 and relative to MenACWY recipients. CD4 TCRs associated with the vaccine covered the entire spike protein, and the dominant responses were in regions 160-218 and 743-854. Participants were mostly white British, with more females than males. The authors suggested clonal diversity may have been underestimated. Because no day 14 peak-response samples were available, repertoires were characterized only after the peak T cell response. Conclusions about previously exposed vaccinees are limited, since just five or six AZD1222 recipients were seropositive for SARS-CoV-2 at baseline. Reportedly, almost half of the unique spike-specific TCRs recognized epitopes lying outside the regions that are mutated in the B.1.351 and B.1.1.7 variants. In the small 56-69-year group, the increase in depth fell short of significance, most likely because of low power.

Comment on this clone: Its cognate antigen has yet to be identified. The input lacks base qualities; no much larger clone sits a single base away.

Reading the label with the study, this specimen's time point is: about 28 days (+/-7) after the second vaccine dose. AZD1222 recipients with second doses at about 4 weeks or about 12 weeks were pooled, because spike-specific TCR depth and breadth did not differ between schedules. Vaccinee samples were obtained from the UK trials COV001 and COV002, which included a single-blind randomized controlled phase 2/3 trial of AZD1222 (ChAdOx1 nCoV-19) in healthy adults. For TCRbeta chain sequencing, PBMC samples from trial participants were taken at day 0 and at day 28 after the second dose. The CDR3, from cysteine to phenylalanine, totals 15 residues. Left in the record is the CDR3 DNA by itself, 45 bases read in frame from the first base. The germline V gene (reference sequence) gives CDR1 as MNHEY and CDR2 as SMNVEV. V is reduced by 2 bases and J by 0 bases, leaving a spacing of 8 bases between them. The CDR3 regions of human TCRbeta chains were subjected to immunosequencing. Per the source publication's procedure: TCRs in the repertoires were matched against a reference library of SARS-CoV-2-specific TCRs that had been generated with the MIRA antigen-specificity platform. Breadth was defined as the fraction of unique TCRs that were SARS-CoV-2-associated. Depth was defined as the fraction of total T cells that were SARS-CoV-2-associated. Using the MIRA data, each spike-specific TCR was assigned both to the spike region to which the TCR was reactive and to a CD4 or CD8 class. Log10-transformed breadth and depth values were compared by one-way ANOVA with Sidak's multiple comparisons tests. The table was pulled from immuneACCESS by TCRdb, which kept in-frame rearrangements only. Such tables lose some clones; where checked, under half of the loss comes from unresolved V genes, and the rest has no known cause. Clone size and the V and J calls come from that table; the DNA yielded D and trimming. The sample records roughly 80,000 clones, more than 85% of which are singletons. The ten top clones hold roughly 8% of the sample.

Source: peripheral blood, taken 28 days after the second AZD1222 dose. The chain links TRBV27 with TRBJ1-5; the D gene lacks a confident call. This receptor was obtained from an adult who received the AZD1222 COVID-19 vaccine. The CDR3 amino acid sequence is: CASSLTENSNQPQHF. In nucleotide form, the sequence is TGTGCCAGCAGTTTAACAGAAAATAGCAATCAGCCCCAGCATTTT.